This note documents a single TCR beta chain sequence. What it binds is not known. This entry is derived from a study of shared clonotypes between healthy human individuals. Study results and caveats: Among donors, the sharing of clonotypes was expected to be influenced by sequencing depth. Naive CD4 clonotypes overlapped across a handful of donors at about 5.3%. The generation probabilities recorded for non-shared clonotypes fell below those of clonotypes shared by all four donors.

In the naive CD8 group, cells lacked CD45RO and were positively selected for CCR7, so terminally differentiated effector memory CD45RA+ cells were left out. Once extracted for a subset, genomic DNA was divided evenly among several immunoSEQ plates. Clones were sequenced by immunoSEQ multiplex PCR, and TCRdb holds only the in-frame ones, with some missing. The data hold 500,000 to 700,000 clones, with approximately 95% observed a single time. The clonotype was recovered from a woman in her twenties or thirties in good health. The sample consisted of naive CD8+ T cells sorted from blood.

The CDR3 sequence is CASSQVWGSGLNEQYF. The DNA for the CDR3 is TGCGCCAGCAGCCAAGTGTGGGGCTCCGGTTTGAACGAGCAGTACTTC. The chain combines TRBV4-1 with TRBJ2-7, with a tentative D call TRBD1 (5 bases). The germline CDR1 and CDR2 sequences are MGHRA and YSYEKL. The ends were cut back, 1 base at V and 5 bases at J, with 18 bases in the middle. The CDR3 totals 16 residues.